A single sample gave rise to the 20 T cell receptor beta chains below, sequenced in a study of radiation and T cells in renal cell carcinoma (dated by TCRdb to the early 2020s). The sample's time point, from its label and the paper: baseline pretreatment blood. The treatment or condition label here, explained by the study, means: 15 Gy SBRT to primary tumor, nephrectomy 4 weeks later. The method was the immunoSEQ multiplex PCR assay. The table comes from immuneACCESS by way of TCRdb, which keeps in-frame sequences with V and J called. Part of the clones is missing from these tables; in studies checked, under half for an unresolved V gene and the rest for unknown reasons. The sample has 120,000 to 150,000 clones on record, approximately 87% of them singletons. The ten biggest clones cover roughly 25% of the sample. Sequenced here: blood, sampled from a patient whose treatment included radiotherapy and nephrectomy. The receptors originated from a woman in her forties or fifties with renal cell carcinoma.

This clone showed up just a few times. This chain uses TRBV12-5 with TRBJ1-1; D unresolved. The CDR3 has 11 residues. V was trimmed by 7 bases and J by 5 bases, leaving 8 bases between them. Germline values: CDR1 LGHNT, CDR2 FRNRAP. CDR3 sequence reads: CASAMGTEAFF. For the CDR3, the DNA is TGTGCTAGTGCCATGGGGACTGAAGCTTTCTTT.

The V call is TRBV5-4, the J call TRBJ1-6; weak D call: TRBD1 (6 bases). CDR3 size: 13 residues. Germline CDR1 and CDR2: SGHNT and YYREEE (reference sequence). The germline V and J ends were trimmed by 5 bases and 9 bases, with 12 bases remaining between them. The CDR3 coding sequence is TGTGCCAGCAGAGTACAGGGCGTTTCACCCCTCCACTTT. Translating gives CASRVQGVSPLHF.

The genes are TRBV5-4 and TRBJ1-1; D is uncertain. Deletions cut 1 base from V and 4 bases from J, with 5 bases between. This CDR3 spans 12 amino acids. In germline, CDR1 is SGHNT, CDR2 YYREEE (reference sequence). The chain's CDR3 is CASSLSFTEAFF. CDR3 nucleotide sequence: TGTGCCAGCAGCTTGAGTTTCACTGAAGCTTTCTTT.

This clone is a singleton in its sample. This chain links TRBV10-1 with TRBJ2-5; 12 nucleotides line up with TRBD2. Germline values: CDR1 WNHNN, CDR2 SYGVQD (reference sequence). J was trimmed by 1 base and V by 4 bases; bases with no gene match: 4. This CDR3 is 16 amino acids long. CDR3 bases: TGCGCCAGCAGTGCCGGACTAGCGGGACTCCAAGAGACCCAGTACTTC. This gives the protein CASSAGLAGLQETQYF.

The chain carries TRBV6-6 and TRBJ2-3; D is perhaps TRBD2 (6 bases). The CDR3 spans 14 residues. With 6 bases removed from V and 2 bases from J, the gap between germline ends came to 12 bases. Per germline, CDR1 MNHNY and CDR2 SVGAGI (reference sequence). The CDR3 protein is CASSLGLYTDTQYF. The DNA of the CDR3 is TGTGCCAGCAGCCTGGGACTGTACACAGATACGCAGTATTTT.

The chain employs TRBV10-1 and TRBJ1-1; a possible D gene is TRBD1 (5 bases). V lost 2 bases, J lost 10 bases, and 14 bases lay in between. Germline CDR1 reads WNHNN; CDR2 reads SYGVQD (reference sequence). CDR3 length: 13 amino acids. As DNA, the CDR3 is TGCGCCAGCAGTGAGACCATGTCCGGGGCAGCTTTCTTT. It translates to CASSETMSGAAFF.

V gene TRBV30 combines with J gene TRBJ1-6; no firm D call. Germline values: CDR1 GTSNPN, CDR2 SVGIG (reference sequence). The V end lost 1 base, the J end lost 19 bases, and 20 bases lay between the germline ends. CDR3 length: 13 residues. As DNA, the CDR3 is TGTGCCTGGAGTGGGACTTCGGGAGGGCGAGGGCACTTT. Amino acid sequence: CAWSGTSGGRGHF.

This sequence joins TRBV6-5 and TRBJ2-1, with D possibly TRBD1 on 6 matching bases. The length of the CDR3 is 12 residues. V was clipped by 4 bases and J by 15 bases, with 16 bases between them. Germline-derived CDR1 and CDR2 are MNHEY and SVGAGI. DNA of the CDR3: TGTGCCAGCAGTTCCGCCCGGTCAGGGGCGTTCTTC. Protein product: CASSSARSGAFF.

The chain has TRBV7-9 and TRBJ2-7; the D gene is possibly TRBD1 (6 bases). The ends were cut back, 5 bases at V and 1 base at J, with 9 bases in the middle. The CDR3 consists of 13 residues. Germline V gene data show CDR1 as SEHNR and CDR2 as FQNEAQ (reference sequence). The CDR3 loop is CASSERGSYEQYF. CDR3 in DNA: TGTGCCAGCAGCGAAAGGGGGTCCTACGAGCAGTACTTC. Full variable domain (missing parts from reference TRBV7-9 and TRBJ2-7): DTGVSQNPRHKITKRGQNVTFRCDPISEHNRLYWYRQTLGQGPEFLTYFQNEAQLEKSRLLSDRFSAERPKGSFSTLEIQRTEQGDSAMYLCASSERGSYEQYFGPGTRLTVT.

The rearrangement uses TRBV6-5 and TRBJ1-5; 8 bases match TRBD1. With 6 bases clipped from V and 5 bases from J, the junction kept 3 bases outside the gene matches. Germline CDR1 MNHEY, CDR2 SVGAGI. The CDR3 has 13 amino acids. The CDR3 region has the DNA TGTGCCAGCAGACAGGGGGGGGATCAGCCCCAGCATTTT. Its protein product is CASRQGGDQPQHF.

The CDR3, as DNA: TGCAGCGTTACACCCTCATCTGGGGCCAACGTCCTGACTTTC. It is translated as CSVTPSSGANVLTF. The J gene is TRBJ2-6, the V gene TRBV29-1, with D unresolved. Germline lookup yields CDR1 SQVTM and CDR2 ANQGSEA. The CDR3 loop spans 14 amino acids. Between the trimmed V and J ends, which lost 5 bases and 1 base, there was a span of 9 bases.

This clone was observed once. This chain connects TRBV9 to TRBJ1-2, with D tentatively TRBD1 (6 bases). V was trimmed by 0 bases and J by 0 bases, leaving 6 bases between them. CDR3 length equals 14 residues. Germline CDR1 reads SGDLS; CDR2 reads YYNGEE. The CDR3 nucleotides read TGTGCCAGCAGCGTAGGGGACACTAACTATGGCTACACCTTC. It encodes CASSVGDTNYGYTF. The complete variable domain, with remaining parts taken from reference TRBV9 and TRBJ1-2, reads DSGVTQTPKHLITATGQRVTLRCSPRSGDLSVYWYQQSLDQGLQFLIQYYNGEERAKGNILERFSAQQFPDLHSELNLSSLELGDSALYFCASSVGDTNYGYTFGSGTRLTVV.

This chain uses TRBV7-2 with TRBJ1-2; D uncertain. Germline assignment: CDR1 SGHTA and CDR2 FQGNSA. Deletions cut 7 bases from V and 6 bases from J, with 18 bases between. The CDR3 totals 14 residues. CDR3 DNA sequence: TGTGCCAGCACCGGTGGATCCATCGTCCATGGCTACACCTTC. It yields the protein CASTGGSIVHGYTF.

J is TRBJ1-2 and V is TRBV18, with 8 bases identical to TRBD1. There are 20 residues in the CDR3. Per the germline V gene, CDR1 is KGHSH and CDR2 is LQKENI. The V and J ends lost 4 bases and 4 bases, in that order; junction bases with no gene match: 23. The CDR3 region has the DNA TGTGCCAGCTCACGACCCCTTGCTCGGGACAGGACAGGAAGTATCTATGGCTACACCTTC. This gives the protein CASSRPLARDRTGSIYGYTF.

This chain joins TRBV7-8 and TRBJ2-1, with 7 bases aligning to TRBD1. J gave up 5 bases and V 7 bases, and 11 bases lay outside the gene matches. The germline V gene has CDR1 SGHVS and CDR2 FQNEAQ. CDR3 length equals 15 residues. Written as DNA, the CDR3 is TGTGCCAGCAAAAAGACCGGACAGGACGACAATGAGCAGTTCTTC. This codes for CASKKTGQDDNEQFF.

For the CDR3, the DNA is TGTGCCAGCAGCGTAGCGGGAGCCCGGGAGCAGTACTTC. As protein: CASSVAGAREQYF. The genes are TRBV9 and TRBJ2-7, with a possible D match to TRBD2 (6 bases). Looked up from germline, CDR1 is SGDLS and CDR2 is YYNGEE. The CDR3 runs 13 residues. V shed 0 bases and J shed 7 bases, with 11 bases lying between them.

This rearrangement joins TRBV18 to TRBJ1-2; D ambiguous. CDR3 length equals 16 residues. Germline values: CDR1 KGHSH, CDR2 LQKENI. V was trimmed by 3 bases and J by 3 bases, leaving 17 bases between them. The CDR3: CASSPSGVGDYYGYTF. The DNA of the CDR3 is TGTGCCAGCTCACCCAGCGGGGTCGGGGATTACTATGGCTACACCTTC.

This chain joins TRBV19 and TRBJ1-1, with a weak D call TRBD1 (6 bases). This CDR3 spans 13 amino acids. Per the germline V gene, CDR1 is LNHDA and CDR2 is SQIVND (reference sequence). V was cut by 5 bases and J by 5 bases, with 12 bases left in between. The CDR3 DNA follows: TGTGCCAGTAGTCAGGGGAGAGAAACTGAAGCTTTCTTT. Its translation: CASSQGRETEAFF.

CDR3 residues: CASSASRTGAGETQYF. The CDR3 region has the DNA TGTGCCAGCAGTGCCTCCCGGACAGGGGCTGGAGAGACCCAGTACTTC. The chain combines TRBV6-1 with TRBJ2-5; 9 bases are shared with TRBD1. Germline trimming cut 4 bases from V and 4 bases from J; bases unmatched to any gene: 10. The germline V gene has CDR1 MNHNS and CDR2 SASEGT. The CDR3 runs 16 residues.

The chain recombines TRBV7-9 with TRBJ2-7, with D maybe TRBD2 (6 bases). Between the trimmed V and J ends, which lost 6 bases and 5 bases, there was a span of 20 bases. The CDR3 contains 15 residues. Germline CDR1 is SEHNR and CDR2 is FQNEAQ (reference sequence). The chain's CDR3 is CASRGGAQGFHEQYF. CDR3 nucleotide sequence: TGTGCCAGCAGGGGGGGAGCCCAGGGTTTCCACGAGCAGTACTTC.